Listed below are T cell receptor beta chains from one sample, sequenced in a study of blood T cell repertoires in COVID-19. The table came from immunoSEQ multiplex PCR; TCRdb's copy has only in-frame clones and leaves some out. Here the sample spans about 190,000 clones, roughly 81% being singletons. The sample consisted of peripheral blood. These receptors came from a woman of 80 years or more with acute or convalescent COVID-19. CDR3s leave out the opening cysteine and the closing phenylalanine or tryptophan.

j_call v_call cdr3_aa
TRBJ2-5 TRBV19 ASSMPGRHQETQY
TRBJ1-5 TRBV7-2 ASSSTGFNQPQH
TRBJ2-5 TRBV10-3 AISGVTLAGGETQY
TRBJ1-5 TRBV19 ASREDRGDMSNQPQH
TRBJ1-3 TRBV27 ASSQYAGNTIY
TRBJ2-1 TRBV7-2 ASSLARSGAYNEQF
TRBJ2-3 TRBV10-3 ATSRGPGTEGADTQY
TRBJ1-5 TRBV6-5 ASNTGDSNQPQH
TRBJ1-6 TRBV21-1 ASSKQGSYPH
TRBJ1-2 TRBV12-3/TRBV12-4 ASSFGEPGYT
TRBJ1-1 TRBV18 ASSPQGLGNTEAF
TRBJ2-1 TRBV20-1 SARDLSEQF
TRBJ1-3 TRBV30 AWRDTAGNTIY
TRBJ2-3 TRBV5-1 ASSLGQGEDTQY
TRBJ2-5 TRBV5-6 ASSLASGQETQY
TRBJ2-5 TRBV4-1 ASSPVAGGPRGTQY
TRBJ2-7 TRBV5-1 ASSRTGGSFTYEQY
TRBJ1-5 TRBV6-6 ASEDRGSNQPQH
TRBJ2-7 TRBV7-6 ASSLSPSLALEQY
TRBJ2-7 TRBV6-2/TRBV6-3 ASSYDNPYEQY
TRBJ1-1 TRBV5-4 ASSRQGPTEAF
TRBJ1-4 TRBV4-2 ASSPKVATGTTNEKLF
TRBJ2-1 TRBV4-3 ASSQRTSGRENEQF
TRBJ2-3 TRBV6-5 ASSLGQGARDTQY